These 5 T cell receptor beta chains share one sample of origin, sequenced in a study of vaccination and CD4 T cells after COVID-19. TCRdb re-called the PCR reads through MiXCR, storing one row per CDR3 protein. Among 20,000 to 25,000 distinct CDR3 sequences listed, 50% to 60% were seen once. The starting material was CD4+ T cells from blood, obtained before SARS-CoV-2 vaccination. Receptors originate from a human donor who had recovered from COVID-19.

This chain links TRBV7-9 with TRBJ2-3; D may be TRBD2 (5 bases). Per the germline V gene, CDR1 is SEHNR and CDR2 is FQNEAQ (reference sequence). The CDR3 length is 14 residues. Trimming removed 7 bases from V and 2 bases from J, with 13 bases in between. CDR3 DNA sequence: TGTGCCAGCACACCGGGGTCAAACACAGATACGCAGTATTTT. Its protein is CASTPGSNTDTQYF.

The chain has TRBV7-2 and TRBJ2-4; possibly TRBD1 or TRBD2 for D (5 bases each). The CDR3 has 15 amino acids. The V gene lost 9 bases and the J gene lost 0 bases, with 15 bases spanning the gap. Germline CDR1 is SGHTA and CDR2 is FQGNSA. The CDR3 loop is CARTYSGTAKNIQYF. CDR3 nucleotides: TGTGCCAGGACCTACTCCGGGACAGCCAAAAACATTCAGTACTTC.

This clonotype was seen a handful of times. V usage is TRBV15 and J usage is TRBJ1-6; D not certain. CDR3 length: 14 residues. Deletions cut 0 bases from V and 15 bases from J, with 15 bases between. In germline, CDR1 is LNHNV, CDR2 YYDKDF (reference sequence). The DNA of the CDR3 is TGTGCCACCAGCAGAGATTTGGGAGATCCGGTCCTCCACTTT. Protein sequence: CATSRDLGDPVLHF.

The chain is built from TRBV10-3 and TRBJ2-1, with D perhaps TRBD1 (6 bases). CDR1 is ENHRY and CDR2 is SYGVKD in the germline V gene. The CDR3 totals 13 residues. V was shortened by 7 bases and J by 6 bases, with 13 bases between the two germline ends. The DNA for the CDR3 is TGTGCCATCAAAGCCGAAGGGGGCAATGAGCAGTTCTTC. Its protein product is CAIKAEGGNEQFF.

The chain joins TRBV20-1 to TRBJ2-7; perhaps D is TRBD1 or TRBD2 (5 bases each). V was cut by 3 bases and J by 2 bases, with 17 bases left in between. The CDR3 runs to 15 residues. Germline CDR1 DFQATT, CDR2 SNEGSKA (reference sequence). CDR3: CSARAGWPGPYEQYF. The CDR3 bases are TGCAGTGCTAGGGCGGGCTGGCCAGGGCCCTACGAGCAGTACTTC.